This TCR beta chain comes out of a study of blood T cell repertoires in COVID-19. The CDR3 is 15 amino acids. Sequencing was performed with immunoSEQ multiplex PCR; in TCRdb, only in-frame clones are kept and a portion is missing. The sample lists roughly 220,000 clones; about 88% were seen once. This sequence was found in a man aged 55 to 69 with acute or convalescent COVID-19. The specimen sequenced was peripheral blood. This rearrangement joins TRBV21-1 to TRBJ1-2; TRBD1 is the table's D call and was not checked against the DNA. TRBV21-1 is given as a pseudogene. DNA for the CDR3: TGTGCCAGCAGCGAACAGGGGGCGAACAACTATGGCTACACCTTC. It is translated as CASSEQGANNYGYTF.